These 20 T cell receptor beta chains originate from one sample sequenced in a study of control samples from healthy donors and cancer patients. This table comes from immunoSEQ multiplex PCR, and its TCRdb copy is limited to in-frame clones, with some not included. The table lists just over 90,000 clones, 70% to 90% of them singletons, with 1.3% in the top ten. The specimen sequenced was blood. These receptors were collected from a woman between 50 and 59 years old in good health.

The rearrangement uses TRBV28 and TRBJ1-5; TRBD1 is a possible D gene (6 bases). The CDR3 covers 15 residues. Germline V gene sequence: CDR1 MDHEN, CDR2 SYDVKM. V lost 4 bases, J lost 7 bases, and 17 bases lay in between. Here the CDR3 reads CASSSRGGGKQPQHF. The DNA of the CDR3 is TGTGCCAGCAGTTCGAGAGGGGGTGGGAAGCAGCCCCAGCATTTT.

The chain recombines TRBV7-6 with TRBJ1-1, with TRBD1 as a possible D gene (6 bases). The CDR3 is 14 residues long. Germline V CDR1 and CDR2: SGHVS, FNYEAQ. V lost 1 base to trimming and J lost 6 bases, with 12 bases between them. The CDR3 loop is CASSLEGRGSEAFF. In DNA, the CDR3 is TGTGCCAGCAGCTTAGAAGGCAGGGGATCTGAAGCTTTCTTT.

The rearrangement joins TRBV18 to TRBJ2-5; D ambiguous. The germline gives CDR1 KGHSH, CDR2 LQKENI. CDR3 length: 12 amino acids. Trimming stripped 3 bases from V and 5 bases from J, with 7 bases between. The CDR3 DNA is TGTGCCAGCTCACCCGGGCTGGAGACCCAGTACTTC. Protein sequence: CASSPGLETQYF.

There are a few counts of this clone. The chain employs TRBV28 and TRBJ1-4, with 12 bases lining up with TRBD1. The CDR3 is 15 amino acids. J was trimmed by 10 bases and V by 6 bases; bases with no gene match: 9. Germline lookup yields CDR1 MDHEN and CDR2 SYDVKM. CDR3 bases: TGTGCCAGCAGGGATGGGACAGGGGGCCTGGGAAAACTGTTTTTT. Protein: CASRDGTGGLGKLFF.

The rearrangement uses TRBV6-5 and TRBJ1-6, with D hard to call. The V gene's germline CDR1 is MNHEY and CDR2 SVGAGI. V shed 5 bases and J shed 10 bases, with 15 bases lying between them. The CDR3 spans 14 residues. The CDR3 spells CASSRQPLGSPLHF. CDR3 bases: TGTGCCAGCAGTCGCCAGCCTCTTGGGTCACCCCTCCACTTT.

Only one count was recorded for this clone. The chain is built from TRBV6-5 and TRBJ1-2; 7 bases agree with TRBD1. Germline V gives CDR1 MNHEY, CDR2 SVGAGI. The CDR3 runs 14 residues. V trimming: 8 bases; J trimming: 0 bases; junction bases outside the gene matches: 6. The CDR3 here is CASSRGQPNYGYTF. CDR3 nucleotides: TGTGCCAGCTCCCGGGGACAGCCTAACTATGGCTACACCTTC.

The chain couples TRBV27 to TRBJ1-1, with D perhaps matching TRBD1 (5 bases). V shed 6 bases and J shed 0 bases, with 8 bases lying between them. The V gene's germline CDR1 is MNHEY and CDR2 SMNVEV (reference sequence). There are 13 residues in the CDR3. CDR3 coding DNA: TGTGCCAGCAGGAGACAGTTGAACACTGAAGCTTTCTTT. It is translated as CASRRQLNTEAFF.

DNA for the CDR3: TGTGCTAGTGGTTTGGTACTGGTGGGAGGGACGGTTGTCGCGGAGGAGCTGTTTTTT. Translated: CASGLVLVGGTVVAEELFF. This chain uses TRBV12-5 with TRBJ2-2; 7 bases fit TRBD2. V trimming: 0 bases; J trimming: 10 bases; junction bases outside the gene matches: 20. CDR1 is LGHNT, CDR2 FRNRAP, per germline. The CDR3 extends over 19 amino acids.

This clone was counted a single time. The rearrangement links TRBV4-3 to TRBJ2-1, with 7 bases identical to TRBD2. Trimming removed 0 bases from V and 8 bases from J; junction bases left unmatched: 10. CDR3 length: 16 amino acids. Germline-derived CDR1 and CDR2 are LGHNA and YSLEER. In nucleotides, the CDR3 is TGCGCCAGCAGCCAAGAGGCTAGCGGTGATTGGCATGAGCAGTTCTTC. The encoded protein is CASSQEASGDWHEQFF.

The gene calls are TRBV6-2 or TRBV6-3 and TRBJ2-7, with D possibly being TRBD2 (5 bases). Germline lookup yields CDR1 MNHEY and CDR2 SVGEGT. V was pared by 4 bases and J by 11 bases, with 15 bases between. The CDR3 is 12 amino acids. The CDR3 DNA sequence: TGTGCCAGCAGTTTTGTTCTGGACGGGAAGTACTTC. Translated: CASSFVLDGKYF.

Only a few counts were recorded for this clone. The chain carries TRBV5-1 and TRBJ1-2, with 9 bases lining up with TRBD1. The CDR3 is 14 amino acids. The junction had 9 bases not matched to a gene; V was cut back by 6 bases and J by 6 bases. Germline V gene lookup returns CDR1 SGHRS and CDR2 YFSETQ. The CDR3 loop reads CASTSTGGAHGYTF. The CDR3 DNA is TGCGCCAGCACATCTACAGGGGGCGCGCATGGCTACACCTTC.

The chain has TRBV5-1 and TRBJ2-1; TRBD1 matches at 7 bases. Germline V lookup: CDR1 SGHRS, CDR2 YFSETQ. After removal of 2 bases from V and 5 bases from J, the junction contained 4 bases not matched to a gene. The CDR3 has 14 residues. This CDR3 reads CASSFDRAHNEQFF. CDR3 in DNA: TGCGCCAGCAGCTTTGACAGGGCTCACAATGAGCAGTTCTTC.

This chain links TRBV19 with TRBJ2-7; 11 positions match TRBD2. With 5 bases clipped from V and 4 bases from J, the junction kept 7 bases outside the gene matches. CDR3 length equals 15 residues. The germline V gene has CDR1 LNHDA and CDR2 SQIVND (reference sequence). Written as DNA, the CDR3 is TGTGCCAGTAGTTCCGTAGCGGGAGGGTGGTACGAGCAGTACTTC. Translating gives CASSSVAGGWYEQYF.

This sequence joins TRBV7-9 and TRBJ1-4; D might be TRBD1 (6 bases). CDR1 and CDR2 from the germline V gene are SEHNR and FQNEAQ (reference sequence). The CDR3 totals 13 residues. V dropped 8 bases and J dropped 6 bases, with 13 bases sitting between them. CDR3 in DNA: TGTGCCAGCGGAGGACAGAATCATGAAAAACTGTTTTTT. Amino acids: CASGGQNHEKLFF.

J is TRBJ1-1 and V is TRBV7-8; 10 bases are a match to TRBD1. V lost 5 bases to trimming and J lost 2 bases; unmatched junction nucleotides: 8. Germline loops: CDR1 SGHVS, CDR2 FQNEAQ. This CDR3 spans 16 amino acids. The CDR3 DNA reads TGTGCCAGCAGCCTCCGGGACAGGGGTTCCAACACTGAAGCTTTCTTT. Its translation is CASSLRDRGSNTEAFF.

This chain links TRBV7-9 with TRBJ2-3; 9 nucleotides align to TRBD1. CDR1 and CDR2 (germline): SEHNR, FQNEAQ (reference sequence). This CDR3 region has 14 residues. Germline trimming cut 5 bases from V and 6 bases from J; bases unmatched to any gene: 6. The CDR3 reads CASSTGQGWDTQYF. CDR3 nucleotide sequence: TGTGCCAGCAGCACAGGACAGGGGTGGGATACGCAGTATTTT.

The rearrangement uses TRBV21-1 and TRBJ1-5; the tabulated D call, TRBD1, remains unverified against the DNA. TRBV21-1 is tagged as a pseudogene. The CDR3 spans 16 residues. CDR3 sequence: CASSNRRTNLNQPQHF. DNA of the CDR3: TGTGCCAGCAGCAATCGTCGTACAAATCTCAATCAGCCCCAGCATTTT.

This clone was seen once. The V call is TRBV11-2, the J call TRBJ2-7; 9 positions agree with TRBD1. CDR1 is SGHAT and CDR2 is FQNNGV in the germline V gene. Trimming cost V 2 bases and J 4 bases; bases outside gene matches: 6. The CDR3 is 15 amino acids. This CDR3 is CASSLTIGQGYEQYF. The DNA for the CDR3 is TGTGCCAGCAGCTTAACCATAGGACAGGGGTACGAGCAGTACTTC. The full variable domain, rest sourced from reference TRBV11-2 and TRBJ2-7, is EAGVAQSPRYKIIEKRQSVAFWCNPISGHATLYWYQQILGQGPKLLIQFQNNGVVDDSQLPKDRFSAERLKGVDSTLKIQPAKLEDSAVYLCASSLTIGQGYEQYFGPGTRLTVT.

The CDR3 loop is CASSGNFYGYTF. As DNA, the CDR3 is TGTGCCAGCAGTGGGAACTTCTATGGCTACACCTTC. The V gene is TRBV2, the J gene TRBJ1-2; D unresolved. The CDR3 totals 12 residues. Germline loops: CDR1 SNHLY, CDR2 FYNNEI. The V gene lost 4 bases and the J gene lost 4 bases, with 7 bases spanning the gap.

This sequence joins TRBV18 and TRBJ1-1; 7 bases fit TRBD1. Per the germline V gene, CDR1 is KGHSH and CDR2 is LQKENI. Germline trimming cut 6 bases from V and 10 bases from J; bases unmatched to any gene: 8. This CDR3 region has 12 residues. In nucleotides, the CDR3 is TGTGCCAGCTCTAACAGGGGCCCCCTAGCTTTCTTT. It encodes CASSNRGPLAFF.